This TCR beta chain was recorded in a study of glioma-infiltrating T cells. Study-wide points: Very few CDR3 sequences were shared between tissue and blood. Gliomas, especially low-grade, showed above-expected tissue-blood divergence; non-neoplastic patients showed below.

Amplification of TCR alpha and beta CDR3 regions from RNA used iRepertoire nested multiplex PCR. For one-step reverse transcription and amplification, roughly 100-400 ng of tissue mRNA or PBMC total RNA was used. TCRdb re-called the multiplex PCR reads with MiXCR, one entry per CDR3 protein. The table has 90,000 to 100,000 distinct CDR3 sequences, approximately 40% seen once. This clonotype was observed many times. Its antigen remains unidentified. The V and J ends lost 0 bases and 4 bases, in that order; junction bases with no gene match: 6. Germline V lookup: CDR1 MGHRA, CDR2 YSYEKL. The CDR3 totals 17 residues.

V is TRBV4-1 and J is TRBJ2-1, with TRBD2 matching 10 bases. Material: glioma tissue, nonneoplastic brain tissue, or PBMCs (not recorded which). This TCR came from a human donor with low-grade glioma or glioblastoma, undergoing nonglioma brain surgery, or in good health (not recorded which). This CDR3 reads CASSQDGPSGSYNEQFF. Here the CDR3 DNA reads TGCGCCAGCAGCCAAGATGGGCCTAGCGGGAGTTACAATGAGCAGTTCTTC.